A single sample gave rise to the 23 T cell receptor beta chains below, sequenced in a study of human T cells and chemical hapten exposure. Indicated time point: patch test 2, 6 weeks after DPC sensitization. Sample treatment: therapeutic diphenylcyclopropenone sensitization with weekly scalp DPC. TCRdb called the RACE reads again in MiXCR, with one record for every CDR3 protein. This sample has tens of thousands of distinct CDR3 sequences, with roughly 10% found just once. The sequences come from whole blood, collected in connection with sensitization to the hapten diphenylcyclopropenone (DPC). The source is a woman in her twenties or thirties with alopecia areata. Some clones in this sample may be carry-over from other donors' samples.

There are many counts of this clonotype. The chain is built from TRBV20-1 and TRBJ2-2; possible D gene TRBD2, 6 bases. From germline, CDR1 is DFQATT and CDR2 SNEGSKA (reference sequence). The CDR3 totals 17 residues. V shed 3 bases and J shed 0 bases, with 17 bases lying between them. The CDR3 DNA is TGCAGTGCTAGCGGTTTGCGGGGCCAAGCGAACACCGGGGAGCTGTTTTTT. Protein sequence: CSASGLRGQANTGELFF.

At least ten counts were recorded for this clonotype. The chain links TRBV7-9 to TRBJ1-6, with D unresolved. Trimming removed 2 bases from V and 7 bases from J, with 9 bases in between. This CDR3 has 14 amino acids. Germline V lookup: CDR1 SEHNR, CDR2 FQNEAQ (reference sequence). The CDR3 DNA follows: TGTGCCAGCAGCTTACCCCCCCACAATTCACCCCTCCACTTT. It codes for CASSLPPHNSPLHF.

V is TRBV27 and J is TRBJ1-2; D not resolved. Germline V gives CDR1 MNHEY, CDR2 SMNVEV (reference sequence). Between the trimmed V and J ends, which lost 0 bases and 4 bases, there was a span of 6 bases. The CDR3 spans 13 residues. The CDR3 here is CASSLSESYGYTF. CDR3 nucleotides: TGTGCCAGCAGTTTATCAGAGAGCTATGGCTACACCTTC.

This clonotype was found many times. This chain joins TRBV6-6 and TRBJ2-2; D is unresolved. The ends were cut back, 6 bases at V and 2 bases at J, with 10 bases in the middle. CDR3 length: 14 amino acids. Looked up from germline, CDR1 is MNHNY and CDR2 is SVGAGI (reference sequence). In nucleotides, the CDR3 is TGTGCCAGCAGCCCCCTCCTTAACACCGGGGAGCTGTTTTTT. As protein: CASSPLLNTGELFF.

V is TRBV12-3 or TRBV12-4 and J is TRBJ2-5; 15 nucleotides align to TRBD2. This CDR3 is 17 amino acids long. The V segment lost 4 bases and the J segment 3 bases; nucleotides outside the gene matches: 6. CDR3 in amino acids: CASSSRTSGRAEETQYF. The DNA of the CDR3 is TGTGCCAGCAGTTCCAGGACTAGCGGGAGGGCCGAAGAGACCCAGTACTTC.

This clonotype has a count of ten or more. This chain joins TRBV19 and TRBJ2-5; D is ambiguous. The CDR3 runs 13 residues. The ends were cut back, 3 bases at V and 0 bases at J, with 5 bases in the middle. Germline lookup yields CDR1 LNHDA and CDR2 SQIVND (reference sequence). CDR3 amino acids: CASSIWYQETQYF. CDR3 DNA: TGTGCCAGTAGTATCTGGTACCAAGAGACCCAGTACTTC.

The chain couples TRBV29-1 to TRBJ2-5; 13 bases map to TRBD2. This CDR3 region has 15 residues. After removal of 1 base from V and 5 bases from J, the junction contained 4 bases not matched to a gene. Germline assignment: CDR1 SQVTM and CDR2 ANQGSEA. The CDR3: CSVEGRTSGSETQYF. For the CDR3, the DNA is TGCAGCGTTGAAGGAAGGACTAGCGGGAGTGAGACCCAGTACTTC.

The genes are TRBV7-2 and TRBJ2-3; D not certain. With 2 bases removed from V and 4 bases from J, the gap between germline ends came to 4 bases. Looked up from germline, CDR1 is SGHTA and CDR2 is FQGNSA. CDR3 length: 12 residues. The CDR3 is CASSLIADTQYF. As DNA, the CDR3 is TGTGCCAGCAGCTTAATCGCAGATACGCAGTATTTT.

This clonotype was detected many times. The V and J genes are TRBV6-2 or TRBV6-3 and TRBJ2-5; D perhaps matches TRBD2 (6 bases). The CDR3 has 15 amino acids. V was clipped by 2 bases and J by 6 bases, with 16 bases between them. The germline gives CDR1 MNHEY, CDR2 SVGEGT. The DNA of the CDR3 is TGTGCCAGCAGTTACGTAGGCGGGATTCGGAAGACCCAGTACTTC. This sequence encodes CASSYVGGIRKTQYF.

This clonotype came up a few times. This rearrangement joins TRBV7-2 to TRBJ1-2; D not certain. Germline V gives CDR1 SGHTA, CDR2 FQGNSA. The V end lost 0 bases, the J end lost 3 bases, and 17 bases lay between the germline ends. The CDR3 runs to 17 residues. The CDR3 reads CASSLAFAGMNYYGYTF. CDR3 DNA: TGTGCCAGCAGCTTAGCTTTCGCGGGGATGAATTACTATGGCTACACCTTC.

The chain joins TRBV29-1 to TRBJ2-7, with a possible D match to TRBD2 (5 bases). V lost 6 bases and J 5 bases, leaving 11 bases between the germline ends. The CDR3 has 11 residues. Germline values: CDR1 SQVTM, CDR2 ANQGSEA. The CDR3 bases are TGCAGCGTGAAACTAGGTAACGAGCAGTACTTC. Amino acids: CSVKLGNEQYF.

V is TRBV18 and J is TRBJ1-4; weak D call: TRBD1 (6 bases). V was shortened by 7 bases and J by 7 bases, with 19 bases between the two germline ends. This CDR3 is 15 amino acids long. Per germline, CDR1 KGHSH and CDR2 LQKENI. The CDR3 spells CASCDQQGMGEKLFF. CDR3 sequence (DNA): TGTGCCAGCTGCGACCAGCAGGGGATGGGTGAAAAACTGTTTTTT.

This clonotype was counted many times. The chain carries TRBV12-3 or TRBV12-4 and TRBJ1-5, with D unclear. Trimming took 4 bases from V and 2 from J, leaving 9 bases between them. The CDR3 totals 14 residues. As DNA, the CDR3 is TGTGCCAGCAGTTCTGTTTACGGCAATCAGCCCCAGCATTTT. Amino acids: CASSSVYGNQPQHF.

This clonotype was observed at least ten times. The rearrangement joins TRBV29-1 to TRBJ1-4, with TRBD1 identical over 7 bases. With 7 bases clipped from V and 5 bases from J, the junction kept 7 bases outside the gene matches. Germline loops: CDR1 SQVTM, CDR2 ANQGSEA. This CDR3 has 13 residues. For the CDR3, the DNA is TGCAGCGCTACGACAGGGTGGAATGAAAAACTGTTTTTT. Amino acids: CSATTGWNEKLFF.

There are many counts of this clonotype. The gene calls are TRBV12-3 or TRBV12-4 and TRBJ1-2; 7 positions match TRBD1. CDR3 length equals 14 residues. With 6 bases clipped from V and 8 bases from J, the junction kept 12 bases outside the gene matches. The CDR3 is CASSSTGTPRGYTF. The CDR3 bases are TGTGCCAGCAGCTCGACAGGGACACCGAGAGGCTACACCTTC.

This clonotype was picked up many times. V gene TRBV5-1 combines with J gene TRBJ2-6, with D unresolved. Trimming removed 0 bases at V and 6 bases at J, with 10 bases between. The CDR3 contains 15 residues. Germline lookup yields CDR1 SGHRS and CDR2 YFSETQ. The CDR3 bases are TGCGCCAGCAGCTTGGCGGTCTCTCTGGCCAACGTCCTGACTTTC. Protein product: CASSLAVSLANVLTF.

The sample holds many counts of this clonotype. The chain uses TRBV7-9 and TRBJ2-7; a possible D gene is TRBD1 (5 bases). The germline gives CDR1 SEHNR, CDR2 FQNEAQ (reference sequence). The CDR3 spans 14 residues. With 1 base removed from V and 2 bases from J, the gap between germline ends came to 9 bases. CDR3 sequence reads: CASSLGGRAYEQYF. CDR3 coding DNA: TGTGCCAGCAGCTTAGGTGGCAGGGCCTACGAGCAGTACTTC.

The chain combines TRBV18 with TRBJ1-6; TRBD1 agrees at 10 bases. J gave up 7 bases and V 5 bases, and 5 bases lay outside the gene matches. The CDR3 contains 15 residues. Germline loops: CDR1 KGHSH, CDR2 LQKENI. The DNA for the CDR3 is TGTGCCAGCTCAGCCGGGACAGGGGTAAATTCACCCCTCCACTTT. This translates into CASSAGTGVNSPLHF.

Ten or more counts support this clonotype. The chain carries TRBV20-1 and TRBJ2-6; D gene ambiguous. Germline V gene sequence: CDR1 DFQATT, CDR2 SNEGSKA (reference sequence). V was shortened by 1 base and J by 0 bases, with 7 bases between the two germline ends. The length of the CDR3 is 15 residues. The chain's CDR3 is CSARVWSSGANVLTF. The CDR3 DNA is TGCAGTGCTAGAGTTTGGAGCTCTGGGGCCAACGTCCTGACTTTC.

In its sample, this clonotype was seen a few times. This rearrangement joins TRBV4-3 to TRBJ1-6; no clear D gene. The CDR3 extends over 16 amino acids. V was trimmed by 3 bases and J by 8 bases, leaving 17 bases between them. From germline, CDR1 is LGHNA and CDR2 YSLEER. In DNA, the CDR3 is TGCGCCAGCAGCCAGGCCCCGGCGCTCCCGGATTCACCCCTCCACTTT. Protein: CASSQAPALPDSPLHF.

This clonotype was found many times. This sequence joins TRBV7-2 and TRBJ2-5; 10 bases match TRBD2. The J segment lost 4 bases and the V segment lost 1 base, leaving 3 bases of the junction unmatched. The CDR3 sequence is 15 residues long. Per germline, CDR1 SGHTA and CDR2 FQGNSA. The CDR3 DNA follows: TGTGCCAGCAGCTTAGTGGCTAGCGGGGGAGAGACCCAGTACTTC. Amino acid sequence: CASSLVASGGETQYF.

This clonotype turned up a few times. The CDR3 DNA reads as TGTGCCAGCAGCCAAGATCCGGGAACCTACGAGCAGTACTTC. Its translation is CASSQDPGTYEQYF. The chain joins TRBV4-2 to TRBJ2-7; tentative D call: TRBD2 (5 bases). The CDR3 totals 14 residues. V was trimmed by 0 bases and J by 2 bases, leaving 8 bases between them. Germline V lookup: CDR1 LGHNA, CDR2 YNFKEQ.

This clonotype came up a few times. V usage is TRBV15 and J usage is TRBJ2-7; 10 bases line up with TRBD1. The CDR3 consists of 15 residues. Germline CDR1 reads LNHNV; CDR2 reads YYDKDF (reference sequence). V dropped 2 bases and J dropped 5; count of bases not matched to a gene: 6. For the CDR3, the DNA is TGTGCCACCAGCAGATTGAGGGACAGGGGCCACGAGCAGTACTTC. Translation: CATSRLRDRGHEQYF.